Listed below are T cell receptor beta chains from one sample, sequenced in a study of Graves' ophthalmopathy and Graves' hyperthyroidism. TCRdb itself ran the multiplex PCR reads through MiXCR, one entry per CDR3 protein. In the table there are about 1.1 million distinct CDR3 sequences, about two fifths of which are singletons. Sequencing was performed on peripheral blood or thyroid tissue (not recorded which). The receptors here all came from an adult man with Graves' hyperthyroidism. Each CDR3 is given with its conserved first and last residue. The order of the fields is D gene, J gene, V gene, clone size, CDR3 protein, CDR3 DNA. A D gene is named only where the DNA matches it firmly. Clone size appears in some rows only: once, few, many, or a class for an expanded clone.

D: .; J: TRBJ1-1; V: TRBV10-3; size: .; CDR3: CAISDKTGFNTEAFF; DNA: TGTGCCATCAGTGACAAGACAGGTTTCAACACTGAAGCTTTCTTT
D: .; J: TRBJ1-1; V: TRBV5-4; size: many; CDR3: CASSFGTGVEAFF; DNA: TGTGCCAGCAGCTTCGGGACGGGCGTTGAAGCTTTCTTT
D: .; J: TRBJ2-7; V: TRBV7-2; size: .; CDR3: CASSLVVGDRYKQYF; DNA: TGTGCCAGCAGCTTAGTAGTGGGAGATCGGTACAAGCAGTACTTC
D: TRBD2; J: TRBJ2-7; V: TRBV28; size: few; CDR3: CASSPQSGSYEQYF; DNA: TGTGCCAGCAGTCCCCAAAGCGGGAGCTACGAGCAGTACTTC
D: .; J: TRBJ1-1; V: TRBV10-3; size: .; CDR3: CASRQDRFRGEAFF; DNA: TGTGCCAGCAGACAAGACAGGTTTCGAGGGGAAGCTTTCTTT
D: TRBD1; J: TRBJ1-1; V: TRBV6-2/TRBV6-3; size: .; CDR3: CASSNPGQGIVNTEAFF; DNA: TGTGCCAGCAGTAACCCGGGACAGGGGATTGTGAACACTGAAGCTTTCTTT
D: .; J: TRBJ2-7; V: TRBV7-9; size: few; CDR3: CASSQAARPYEQYF; DNA: TGCGCCAGCAGCCAAGCTGCGCGGCCCTACGAGCAGTACTTC
D: .; J: TRBJ1-5; V: TRBV10-3; size: .; CDR3: CASGAGLYSNQPQHF; DNA: TGTGCCAGCGGGGCCGGTCTGTATAGCAATCAGCCCCAGCATTTT
D: .; J: TRBJ2-7; V: TRBV18; size: many; CDR3: CASSRQATGQYF; DNA: TGTGCCAGCTCACGACAGGCTACGGGGCAGTACTTC
D: .; J: TRBJ2-2; V: TRBV20-1; size: few; CDR3: CSIDPLIGQGLVTGELFF; DNA: TGCAGTATAGACCCCCTAATAGGGCAGGGGCTAGTCACCGGGGAGCTGTTTTTT
D: .; J: TRBJ2-5; V: TRBV29-1; size: many; CDR3: CSVDKEGETQYF; DNA: TGCAGCGTTGACAAGGAGGGGGAGACCCAGTACTTC
D: .; J: TRBJ2-2; V: TRBV7-9; size: .; CDR3: CASSHSLGELFF; DNA: TGTGCCAGCAGCCACTCCCTCGGGGAGCTGTTTTTT
D: .; J: TRBJ1-1; V: TRBV10-3; size: many; CDR3: CASTDMNTEAFF; DNA: TGTGCCTCCACGGACATGAACACTGAAGCTTTCTTT
D: TRBD2; J: TRBJ2-7; V: TRBV10-1; size: .; CDR3: CASSESGFGGRADEQYF; DNA: TGCGCCAGCAGTGAGTCTGGATTCGGCGGGAGGGCCGACGAGCAGTACTTC
D: .; J: TRBJ1-1; V: TRBV10-2; size: .; CDR3: CASSESGQTNTEAFF; DNA: TGCGCCAGCAGTGAGTCCGGACAGACGAACACTGAAGCTTTCTTT
D: .; J: TRBJ1-1; V: TRBV29-1; size: many; CDR3: CSVELGSSGTEAFF; DNA: TGCAGCGTTGAATTGGGGAGTTCGGGTACTGAAGCTTTCTTT
D: .; J: TRBJ2-5; V: TRBV7-2; size: many; CDR3: CASRRLQGSGETQYF; DNA: TGTGCCAGCAGACGGCTACAGGGTAGTGGAGAGACCCAGTACTTC
D: .; J: TRBJ2-2; V: TRBV7-7; size: few; CDR3: CASSVDRGTGELFF; DNA: TGTGCTAGCAGCGTCGATAGGGGCACCGGGGAGCTGTTTTTT
D: TRBD1; J: TRBJ1-6; V: TRBV10-3; size: few; CDR3: CASVDPGGRGLNSPLHF; DNA: TGTGCCAGCGTCGACCCTGGTGGCAGGGGGCTCAATTCACCCCTCCACTTT
D: TRBD1; J: TRBJ2-5; V: TRBV10-3; size: .; CDR3: CAISEGRGLGETQYF; DNA: TGTGCCATCAGTGAGGGCAGGGGGCTCGGAGAGACCCAGTACTTC
D: .; J: TRBJ1-5; V: TRBV27; size: .; CDR3: CASSLSSRAHQPQHF; DNA: TGTGCCAGCAGTTTATCGAGCAGGGCGCATCAGCCCCAGCATTTT
D: TRBD1; J: TRBJ1-1; V: TRBV20-1; size: once; CDR3: CSASDRATNTEAFF; DNA: TGCAGTGCTAGTGACAGGGCCACGAACACTGAAGCTTTCTTT
D: TRBD1; J: TRBJ2-5; V: TRBV7-2; size: .; CDR3: CASSTQTGGLQETQYF; DNA: TGTGCCAGCAGCACCCAGACAGGGGGCCTCCAAGAGACCCAGTACTTC
D: .; J: TRBJ2-7; V: TRBV20-1; size: .; CDR3: CSASDAPYEQYF; DNA: TGCAGTGCTAGCGACGCCCCCTACGAGCAGTACTTC
D: .; J: TRBJ2-3; V: TRBV20-1; size: .; CDR3: CSAPLSGTDTQYF; DNA: TGCAGTGCCCCCTTAAGCGGAACAGATACGCAGTATTTT
D: TRBD1; J: TRBJ1-1; V: TRBV13; size: many; CDR3: CASSIRDRRSEAFF; DNA: TGTGCCAGCAGCATCCGGGACAGGAGAAGTGAAGCTTTCTTT
D: TRBD2; J: TRBJ2-6; V: TRBV7-2; size: .; CDR3: CASSAGLGSYVLTF; DNA: TGTGCCAGCAGCGCGGGACTAGGGTCCTACGTCCTGACTTTC
D: TRBD1; J: TRBJ2-5; V: TRBV5-1; size: .; CDR3: CASSTGQGTLETQYF; DNA: TGCGCCAGCAGCACAGGACAGGGAACTTTGGAGACCCAGTACTTC
D: TRBD1; J: TRBJ1-1; V: TRBV19; size: .; CDR3: CASRPLDRARAFF; DNA: TGTGCCAGTAGACCCTTGGACAGGGCTCGAGCTTTCTTT
D: TRBD1; J: TRBJ2-2; V: TRBV12-3/TRBV12-4; size: .; CDR3: CASSLTRGLGWAGELFF; DNA: TGTGCCAGCAGTTTGACGAGGGGGCTAGGATGGGCCGGGGAGCTGTTTTTT
D: .; J: TRBJ2-5; V: TRBV6-5; size: .; CDR3: CASITSRQQETQYF; DNA: TGTGCCAGCATTACCTCGAGACAACAAGAGACCCAGTACTTC
D: .; J: TRBJ1-6; V: TRBV5-6; size: .; CDR3: CAPAGGTASSYNSPLHF; DNA: TGTGCTCCCGCTGGAGGGACCGCTAGCTCCTATAATTCACCCCTCCACTTT
D: .; J: TRBJ1-2; V: TRBV19; size: .; CDR3: CASKIGPYGYTF; DNA: TGTGCCAGTAAGATTGGTCCCTATGGCTACACCTTC
D: TRBD2; J: TRBJ2-5; V: TRBV29-1; size: many; CDR3: CSVEPGRETQYF; DNA: TGCAGCGTTGAACCCGGGAGGGAGACCCAGTACTTC
D: .; J: TRBJ2-1; V: TRBV9; size: many; CDR3: CASSLLPNEQFF; DNA: TGTGCCAGCAGCCTACTCCCCAATGAGCAGTTCTTC
D: .; J: TRBJ2-7; V: TRBV15; size: many; CDR3: CATSRDPPGPNGLGYEQYF; DNA: TGTGCCACCAGCAGAGATCCCCCGGGGCCTAACGGACTTGGATACGAGCAGTACTTC
D: TRBD1; J: TRBJ1-4; V: TRBV10-3; size: many; CDR3: CATGRQGATNEKLFF; DNA: TGTGCCACCGGGAGACAGGGGGCGACTAATGAAAAACTGTTTTTT
D: .; J: TRBJ1-3; V: TRBV7-2; size: .; CDR3: CASSSRRAGAGNTIYF; DNA: TGTGCCAGCAGCTCGCGTAGGGCAGGGGCTGGAAACACCATATATTTT
D: TRBD1; J: TRBJ1-5; V: TRBV11-2; size: few; CDR3: CASSSGQGARSNQPQHF; DNA: TGTGCCAGCAGTTCTGGACAGGGGGCGCGGAGCAATCAGCCCCAGCATTTT
D: TRBD2; J: TRBJ2-5; V: TRBV6-5; size: many; CDR3: CASSYSLSGGMKTQYF; DNA: TGTGCCAGCAGTTACTCCCTTAGCGGGGGGATGAAGACCCAGTACTTC
D: .; J: TRBJ2-7; V: TRBV9; size: many; CDR3: CASSVGAGLEQYF; DNA: TGTGCCAGCAGCGTAGGGGCAGGGCTCGAGCAGTACTTC
D: .; J: TRBJ2-6; V: TRBV19; size: .; CDR3: CASSIDPGANVLTF; DNA: TGTGCCAGTAGTATAGACCCTGGGGCCAACGTCCTGACTTTC
D: .; J: TRBJ1-6; V: TRBV10-2; size: many; CDR3: CASSQGDVSPLHF; DNA: TGCGCCAGCAGCCAGGGTGATGTTTCACCCCTCCACTTT